This entry describes one T cell receptor (beta chain). Its antigen is currently unknown. Using immunoSEQ multiplex PCR, the repertoire was profiled, and TCRdb retains in-frame clones only, with some absent. The table has around 200,000 clones, around nine tenths seen once. This CDR3 comprises 18 residues. CDR1 is SGHVS and CDR2 is FQNEAQ in the germline V gene. Trimming cost V 5 bases and J 1 base; bases outside gene matches: 11. This entry belongs to a study of cytomegalovirus exposure and HLA in healthy donors. Study in general: The 666 first-cohort repertoires shared a platform with the roughly 120 validation repertoires, as reported in a later analysis.

Findings and limits, study-wide: Clusters of TCRs from the first cohort tended to co-occur in the roughly 120 validation repertoires (as a later analysis found). High sensitivity and specificity were reportedly achieved when the classifier diagnosed cytomegalovirus status. Many donors shared some public TCRs, even though most TCR sequences were rare.

The TCR originated in a woman between 18 and 29 years old in good health and CMV-seronegative. The chain is built from TRBV7-8 and TRBJ2-6; 7 nucleotides align to TRBD2. The material sequenced was PBMCs. CDR3 coding DNA: TGTGCCAGCAGCAAATCGGGACTAAGAACTTCTGGGGCCAACGTCCTGACTTTC. Protein sequence: CASSKSGLRTSGANVLTF.